This TCR beta chain was obtained from a study of Ad26.COV2.S vaccination and SARS-CoV-2 variants. Repertoires were generated with immunoSEQ multiplex PCR, while TCRdb's copy carries only in-frame clones and drops some. The sample has 350,000 to 550,000 clones, 89% seen once. This clone came up once. This CDR3 is built from 17 residues. The V segment lost 1 base and the J segment 2 bases; nucleotides outside the gene matches: 6. The germline V gene has CDR1 SGHAT and CDR2 FQNNGV. Regarding treatment: about 20 received Ad26.COV2.S at low or high dose, single or two shots; about five received placebo; per-sample allocation not given. The samples were gathered on day 63 after the first injection of vaccine or placebo.

The sample was peripheral blood, taken in a trial of Ad26.COV2.S vaccine versus placebo. This receptor was identified in a person aged 18-60 years who received the Ad26.COV2.S COVID-19 vaccine or a placebo. This chain links TRBV11-2 with TRBJ2-5; 11 bases line up with TRBD2. The CDR3 DNA reads TGTGCCAGCAGCTTAGTGGGGACTAGCGGAGGACAAGAGACCCAGTACTTC. This codes for CASSLVGTSGGQETQYF.